A single T cell receptor (beta chain) is shown here with its context. It has no known antigen specificity. Per-base quality was not reported, and no clone a single base away is much larger than it. In the ViraFEST assay, PBMC were stimulated with viral peptide pools, and TCR sequencing was then used to find antigen-specific CD4+ T cell clonotypes based on their expansion. After less than eleven days of culture, CD4+ T cells were isolated with the EasySep CD4+ T cell isolation kit. Each participant received two doses of an mRNA SARS-CoV-2 vaccine, either BNT162b2 or mRNA-1273. Negative nucleocapsid antibody results before and after vaccination confirmed that the healthy vaccine recipients had no prior SARS-CoV-2 infection. A few million PBMC per well were cultured with 10 ug/ml peptides in IMDM containing around 5% human AB serum, about 9.7 IU/ml IL-2 and gentamicin. Half of the culture medium was replaced with fresh IL-2-containing medium on days 3 and 7. Unless noted otherwise, every peptide stimulation condition was grown in triplicate wells. PBMC were separated from whole blood using Ficoll-Paque Plus gradient centrifugation and were then either cryopreserved at -140C or used fresh. The spike proteins of SARS-CoV-2 and of the common cold coronaviruses HCoV-NL63, HCoV-OC43 and HCoV-229E were spanned by overlapping peptide pools. The QIAamp micro DNA kit was used to extract genomic DNA from the cultured CD4+ T cells.

The data were taken from a study of vaccination effects on CD4 cells after COVID-19 (dated 2022 in TCRdb). With respect to the entire study: Across the study, the median time from the second dose to post-vaccine sampling was 72 days (range 14 to 241). SARS-CoV-2 spike-specific CD4+ TCR repertoires were compared before and after mRNA vaccination in COVID-19 convalescent patients and in infection-naive vaccine recipients. The full study included some 10 COVID-19 convalescent patients and several SARS-CoV-2-naive healthy vaccine recipients. Cultures from other donors in the study were sequenced using the Oncomine TCR Beta short-read assay on an Illumina iSeq 100. Broad study findings and their caveats: In healthy vaccine recipients, vaccine-induced clones were almost all SARS-CoV-2 mono-reactive, with only 1 of 255 cross-reactive with common cold coronaviruses. Only a small number of convalescent patients were included, and no early post-infection timepoints were available, which limited the study. At late post-vaccination timepoints, both infection-induced and vaccine-induced clones showed marked clonal contraction, consistent with waning T cell responses.

To prepare the library, the immunoSEQ multiplex PCR assay was applied. DNA from the cultured and isolated CD4+ T cells underwent TCR beta CDR3 sequencing. The source study handled its data this way. The analysis removed non-productive TCR sequences, trimmed reads to the CDR3 region, and retained only CDR3s that were 7 or more amino acids long. Antigen-specific clonotypes were identified with the MANAFEST web app by comparing expansion in peptide wells against reference cultures. To count as positive, a clone had to show expansion at FDR<0.05 compared with the reference and with all other wells, an odds ratio above 5, and a frequency above 0.1% in two replicate wells. A clonotype was defined as cross-reactive if the clonotype was significantly expanded both in SARS-CoV-2 spike wells and in at least one common cold coronavirus spike condition. Levenshtein distance calculated with the stringdist R package was used to assess CDR3 similarity, and unrooted trees were constructed with ape in R 3.6.1. Imported from immuneACCESS, the table was reduced by TCRdb to in-frame sequences with V and J called. These copies leave out some clones; in studies compared against another copy, an unresolved V gene accounts for under half, and the cause of the remainder is not known. V, J and clone size derive from that table, while D and trimming were established from the DNA sequence. For this sample there are some 50,000 clones; around three quarters appear just once. The ten largest clonotypes hold more than 12% of the sample.

The sequencing here drew on CD4+ T cells from PBMCs cultured with HCoV-OC43 spike peptides, taken after COVID-19 vaccination. This sample's cell subset or site label indicates: HCoV-OC43 spike overlapping peptide pool stimulation. This TCR was recovered from a human donor who received a COVID-19 vaccine.

The DNA sequence follows: TGTGCCAGCAGCTTCGCTTGGGATGGGACCAGGGAGCTGTTTTTT. Its amino acids are CASSFAWDGTRELFF. This chain joins TRBV11-2 to TRBJ2-2, with a tentative D call of TRBD1 or TRBD2, each matching 5 bases. The CDR3 spans 15 residues, from the cysteine through the phenylalanine. Solely the CDR3 DNA is kept, with 45 bases framed from the first base. Sequences SGHAT (CDR1) and FQNNGV (CDR2) are obtained from the germline V gene. The junction shows trimming of 3 bases on V and 9 bases on J, plus 17 bases between the germline ends.